The 12 T cell receptor beta chains below were found in one sample sequenced in a study of T-cell memory formation after mild COVID-19. TCRdb analysed the 5' RACE reads with MiXCR anew, one entry per CDR3 protein. The sample consists of under 300,000 distinct CDR3 sequences, 16% of them appearing once. The source material was PBMCs or a T cell subset sorted from them (not recorded which). The receptor set was obtained from a man aged 18 to 29 who had mild COVID-19 (a few samples of this study predate the infection). Cell type and time point are not known.

This clonotype was picked up many times. The gene calls are TRBV20-1 and TRBJ1-5, with TRBD1 matching over 9 bases. Germline trimming cut 5 bases from V and 6 bases from J; bases unmatched to any gene: 5. Germline CDR1 and CDR2: DFQATT and SNEGSKA (reference sequence). This CDR3 spans 13 amino acids. The CDR3 bases are TGCAGTGCTCGGGACAGGGAGGCTCAGCCCCAGCATTTT. It encodes CSARDREAQPQHF.

The chain couples TRBV4-1 to TRBJ2-1; 11 bases map to TRBD2. This CDR3 spans 17 amino acids. The trim removed 5 bases at V and 6 bases at J, leaving 12 bases unmatched. Germline V CDR1 and CDR2: MGHRA, YSYEKL. The CDR3, as DNA: TGCGCCAGCAGCAGGCCCTACTCCGGGACTAGCGGCAATGAGCAGTTCTTC. Encoded protein: CASSRPYSGTSGNEQFF.

This clonotype was seen a handful of times. The chain combines TRBV6-2 or TRBV6-3 with TRBJ1-5; a weak D match, TRBD1 (5 bases). The CDR3 totals 14 residues. V lost 6 bases and J lost 4, with 13 bases in between. Germline CDR1 is MNHEY and CDR2 is SVGEGT. CDR3 residues: CASSYGGWNQPQHF. In DNA, the CDR3 is TGTGCCAGCAGCTACGGGGGATGGAATCAGCCCCAGCATTTT.

This clonotype has just one count. The V and J genes are TRBV6-5 and TRBJ2-1; D remains ambiguous. Trimming cost V 7 bases and J 4 bases, with 20 bases left between them. From germline, CDR1 is MNHEY and CDR2 SVGAGI. CDR3 size: 16 residues. The CDR3 DNA sequence: TGTGCCAGCACCCCTTTCTGGGGTACTTTATACAATGAGCAGTTCTTC. This gives the protein CASTPFWGTLYNEQFF.

This clonotype was detected a few times. J is TRBJ2-2 and V is TRBV5-5, with D unresolved. Trimming removed 4 bases from V and 6 bases from J, with 13 bases in between. Germline V gene sequence: CDR1 SGHKS, CDR2 YYEKEE (reference sequence). This CDR3 comprises 14 residues. The CDR3 DNA sequence: TGTGCCAGCAGCCCCCGGACCCGCCCCGGGGAGCTGTTTTTT. Protein: CASSPRTRPGELFF. Supplemented by reference TRBV5-5 and TRBJ2-2, the full variable domain reads DAGVTQSPTHLIKTRGQQVTLRCSPISGHKSVSWYQQVLGQGPQFIFQYYEKEERGRGNFPDRFSARQFPNYSSELNVNALLLGDSALYLCASSPRTRPGELFFGEGSRLTVL.

This chain joins TRBV5-1 and TRBJ1-1, with 9 nucleotides matching TRBD1. Per germline, CDR1 SGHRS and CDR2 YFSETQ. The ends lost 1 base at V and 7 bases at J; junction bases unmatched: 5. The length of the CDR3 is 14 residues. The CDR3 loop is CASSLTGTGIEAFF. The DNA for the CDR3 is TGCGCCAGCAGCTTGACCGGGACAGGGATTGAAGCTTTCTTT.

The V gene is TRBV6-2 or TRBV6-3, the J gene TRBJ1-6, with TRBD1 as a possible D gene (5 bases). Trimming stripped 5 bases from V and 7 bases from J, with 21 bases between. This CDR3 has 17 amino acids. Germline V CDR1 and CDR2: MNHEY, SVGEGT. Here the CDR3 reads CASSAYVGGDGNSPLHF. CDR3 nucleotide sequence: TGTGCCAGCAGTGCCTACGTAGGAGGGGACGGAAATTCACCCCTCCACTTT.

The V gene is TRBV9, the J gene TRBJ2-5, with D uncertain. The CDR3 covers 12 residues. Trimming took 0 bases from V and 7 from J, leaving 7 bases between them. Germline CDR1 SGDLS, CDR2 YYNGEE. CDR3 DNA sequence: TGTGCCAGCAGCGTAGGAGTGGGGACCCAGTACTTC. It translates to CASSVGVGTQYF. The full variable domain, its missing parts supplied by reference TRBV9 and TRBJ2-5, is DSGVTQTPKHLITATGQRVTLRCSPRSGDLSVYWYQQSLDQGLQFLIQYYNGEERAKGNILERFSAQQFPDLHSELNLSSLELGDSALYFCASSVGVGTQYFGPGTRLLVL.

In its sample, this clonotype was seen a few times. This rearrangement joins TRBV27 to TRBJ2-2, with 9 nucleotides matching TRBD1. Germline CDR1 is MNHEY and CDR2 is SMNVEV (reference sequence). This CDR3 is 15 amino acids long. V trimming: 7 bases; J trimming: 3 bases; junction bases outside the gene matches: 6. CDR3 nucleotides: TGTGCCAGCACCTCCGGACAGGGGCACACCGGGGAGCTGTTTTTT. Its translation: CASTSGQGHTGELFF.

This chain uses TRBV20-1 with TRBJ1-6; a possible D gene is TRBD1 (5 bases). The CDR3 runs to 17 residues. Germline CDR1 reads DFQATT; CDR2 reads SNEGSKA (reference sequence). V lost 0 bases and J 2 bases, leaving 14 bases between the germline ends. The CDR3 loop reads CSARDPRHRTYNSPLHF. The CDR3, as DNA: TGCAGTGCTAGAGATCCAAGACACAGGACCTATAATTCACCCCTCCACTTT.

In this sample, this clonotype turned up once. This chain joins TRBV5-1 and TRBJ2-7; D ambiguous. Trimming stripped 3 bases from V and 0 bases from J, with 13 bases between. The CDR3 is made up of 15 amino acids. CDR1 and CDR2 from the germline V gene are SGHRS and YFSETQ. CDR3 sequence (DNA): TGCGCCAGCAGCTCCGCCCGGGCCGTCTCCTACGAGCAGTACTTC. This translates into CASSSARAVSYEQYF.

This clonotype showed up just a few times. The chain combines TRBV12-3 or TRBV12-4 with TRBJ1-1, with D possibly being TRBD1 (6 bases). The CDR3 runs to 13 residues. The V gene lost 6 bases and the J gene lost 4 bases, with 12 bases spanning the gap. In nucleotides, the CDR3 is TGTGCCAGCAGCCCTACAGGGTCCACTGAAGCTTTCTTT. It yields the protein CASSPTGSTEAFF.